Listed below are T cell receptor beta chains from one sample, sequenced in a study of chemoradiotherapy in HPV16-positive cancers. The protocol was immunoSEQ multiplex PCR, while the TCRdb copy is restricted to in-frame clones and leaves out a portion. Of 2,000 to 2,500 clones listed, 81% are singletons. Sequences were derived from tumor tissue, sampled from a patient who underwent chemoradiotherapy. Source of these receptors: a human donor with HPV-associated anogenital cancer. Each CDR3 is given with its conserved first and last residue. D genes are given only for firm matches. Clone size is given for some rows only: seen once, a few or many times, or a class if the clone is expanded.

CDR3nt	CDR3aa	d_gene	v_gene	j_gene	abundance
TGTGCCAGCAGTTACGACCATTTCGGGGAGACCCAGTACTTC	CASSYDHFGETQYF	-	TRBV6-6	TRBJ2-5	-
TGTGCCAGCTCAGAGCGGGGTAGCACAGATACGCAGTATTTT	CASSERGSTDTQYF	TRBD2	TRBV6-4	TRBJ2-3	-
TGCAGCGCCACCCCCGGGACAGGGTTCTCCTACGAGCAGTACTTC	CSATPGTGFSYEQYF	TRBD1	TRBV29-1	TRBJ2-7	once
TGTGCCAGCAGTATGAACCGGGACAGGGGAAACACCATATATTTT	CASSMNRDRGNTIYF	TRBD1	TRBV6-5	TRBJ1-3	-
TGTGCCAGCAGGCCTCCGGGACTAGCGATGTACGAGCAGTACTTC	CASRPPGLAMYEQYF	TRBD2	TRBV28	TRBJ2-7	-
TGTGCCAGCAGCGTAGAGGGTAGCGGGAGACCAGATACGCAGTATTTT	CASSVEGSGRPDTQYF	TRBD2	TRBV9	TRBJ2-3	-
TGTGCCAGTAGTATGGAAGGACTTGGAAACACCATATATTTT	CASSMEGLGNTIYF	-	TRBV19	TRBJ1-3	-
TGTGCCAGCAGCCCCGCTCGCGGCATGAACACTGAAGCTTTCTTT	CASSPARGMNTEAFF	-	TRBV5-4	TRBJ1-1	-
TGTGCCTGGAGTGTATTCGGGCGACGCACGAACACCGGGGAGCTGTTTTTT	CAWSVFGRRTNTGELFF	-	TRBV30	TRBJ2-2	-
TGTGCCAGCAGCTTACCTCTATCAACAAGCACAGATACGCAGTATTTT	CASSLPLSTSTDTQYF	-	TRBV7-9	TRBJ2-3	-
TGTGCCAGCAGCTTGGGGGCTCCCACTAGCGGGAGCCCGAAGACCCAGTACTTC	CASSLGAPTSGSPKTQYF	TRBD2	TRBV5-4	TRBJ2-5	-
TGTGCCAGCAGCTTGGCCCCCGGACAGGGCACAGATACGCAGTATTTT	CASSLAPGQGTDTQYF	TRBD1	TRBV5-6	TRBJ2-3	-
TGCGCCAGCAGCCAAGGGACAGGGCCCACCGGGGAGCTGTTTTTT	CASSQGTGPTGELFF	TRBD1	TRBV4-3	TRBJ2-2	once
TGTGCCAGCAGTTTACTAGCGGGGGAAGAGACCCAGTACTTC	CASSLLAGEETQYF	TRBD2	TRBV28	TRBJ2-5	-
TGCGCCAGCAGCCAAATCGGGGCTGGGGTACAAGAGACCCAGTACTTC	CASSQIGAGVQETQYF	-	TRBV4-1	TRBJ2-5	large
TGTGCCAGCTCACCAAATCCGCAGGGAGTCACTGAAGCTTTCTTT	CASSPNPQGVTEAFF	-	TRBV18	TRBJ1-1	few
TGCGCCAGCAGCCAAACCGACAGGGGCCGGGACATTCAGTACTTC	CASSQTDRGRDIQYF	TRBD1	TRBV4-3	TRBJ2-4	-
TGTGCCAGCACCCTCCCAGGGATTGGGGCTTTCTTT	CASTLPGIGAFF	-	TRBV7-9	TRBJ1-1	-
TGTGCCAGCAGACCGACTACAGCTGAGCAGTTCTTC	CASRPTTAEQFF	-	TRBV28	TRBJ2-1	-
TGCGCCAGCAGCTTGGTCCCGGGACAAAGTTACCAAGAGACCCAGTACTTC	CASSLVPGQSYQETQYF	-	TRBV5-1	TRBJ2-5	-
TGTGCCAGCAGCTTGGGACAGCAAGAGTACTTC	CASSLGQQEYF	TRBD1	TRBV7-9	TRBJ2-7	-
TGTGCCAGCAGTCTTTGGGGCAGGGGGTCAAAAGAGACCCAGTACTTC	CASSLWGRGSKETQYF	TRBD1	TRBV28	TRBJ2-5	-
TGTGCCAGCAGCCTAAACAGGCAAGAGACCCAGTACTTC	CASSLNRQETQYF	-	TRBV7-8	TRBJ2-5	-
TGTGCCAGCAGCGTAGCTGGGACCCCGGGGCAGCCCCAGCATTTT	CASSVAGTPGQPQHF	-	TRBV9	TRBJ1-5	-
TGTGCCAGCAGCACCGGACAGGGGGGAGCTTTCTTT	CASSTGQGGAFF	TRBD1	TRBV6-6	TRBJ1-1	large
TGCGCCAGCAGCCAAGATATTTGGGTCATAGGAACTGAAGCTTTCTTT	CASSQDIWVIGTEAFF	-	TRBV4-1	TRBJ1-1	-
TGTGCCAGCAGCGTAGGTAATAGCGGGGGAACCTACAATGAGCAGTTCTTC	CASSVGNSGGTYNEQFF	TRBD2	TRBV9	TRBJ2-1	once
TGTGCCAGCAGCCAAGAATTAGGGAGGGGCCGAAACACCATATATTTT	CASSQELGRGRNTIYF	-	TRBV4-2	TRBJ1-3	-
TGTGCCTGGAGTGGTGCGGGGAACACTGAAGCTTTCTTT	CAWSGAGNTEAFF	-	TRBV30	TRBJ1-1	-
TGTGCCAGCAGCTTAGATTCTAGCACAGATACGCAGTATTTT	CASSLDSSTDTQYF	-	TRBV7-9	TRBJ2-3	-
TGTGCCTTTCGGGGGTCCCCGGGACTAGCGGGGGATAGCTCCTACAATGAGCAGTTCTTC	CAFRGSPGLAGDSSYNEQFF	TRBD2	TRBV30	TRBJ2-1	-
TGTGCCAGCAGTTTTAGGACAGGGCTTAGCAATCAGCCCCAGCATTTT	CASSFRTGLSNQPQHF	TRBD1	TRBV28	TRBJ1-5	-